The count of the clone carrying this TCR beta chain is one. This sample is drawn from a study of blood T cell repertoires in COVID-19. Profiling relied on immunoSEQ multiplex PCR, and the TCRdb table lists in-frame clones only, not all of them. The data show 250,000 to 300,000 clones, 80% to 90% seen once. The receptor comes from a woman aged 45-65 years with COVID-19, enrolled during active disease. The source material was peripheral blood.

The DNA for the CDR3 is TGTGCCAGCAGCTATCTGACTAGCTATGAGACCCAGTACTTC. It specifies CASSYLTSYETQYF. The chain carries TRBV5-6 and TRBJ2-5, with 7 bases identical to TRBD2. Per germline, CDR1 SGHDT and CDR2 YYEEEE. The CDR3 consists of 14 residues. The junction had 7 bases not matched to a gene; V was cut back by 3 bases and J by 5 bases.